Listed here is a single TCR beta chain. This specimen comes from a study of T cell responses to AZD1222 COVID-19 vaccine. Libraries were prepared by immunoSEQ multiplex PCR; TCRdb keeps only in-frame clonotypes and omits some of them. The sample lists about 100,000 clones, about 89% seen once, with 10% in the top ten. Germline V gene lookup returns CDR1 SGHAT and CDR2 FQNNGV. CDR3 length: 17 residues. The V gene end was trimmed by 2 bases and the J gene end by 8 bases; junction bases not matched to a gene: 12. The rearrangement uses TRBV11-2 and TRBJ1-6; 7 bases align to TRBD1. The clonotype originates from an adult who received the AZD1222 COVID-19 vaccine. Here the sequenced sample was peripheral blood, taken 28 days after the second AZD1222 dose. CDR3 DNA sequence: TGTGCCAGCAGCTTACTGAGACAGGGAGGTTCGGATTCACCCCTCCACTTT. It codes for CASSLLRQGGSDSPLHF.